This T cell receptor beta chain was profiled in a study of quantifying T cell responses using KT2 cells. Background on the study: Reverse transcription used primers in the TCR alpha and beta constant regions.

Germline CDR1 DFQATT, CDR2 SNEGSKA (reference sequence). This CDR3 contains 11 residues. Trimming took off 2 bases at V and 1 base at J, with 2 bases between the two ends. A single-stranded UMI oligo with SP2 sequence was ligated to cDNA 3' ends. An equimolar mix of RC1.1 and RC1.2 primed the beta chain across TRBC1 and TRBC2. TCRdb ran MiXCR on the UMI-ligation and nested PCR reads and lists one entry per CDR3 protein. The data hold over 55,000 distinct CDR3 sequences, with roughly 12% observed a single time. This clonotype has ten or more counts. The receptor was derived from a human donor. Sample: PBMCs spiked with cells of the T cell clone KT2. The chain employs TRBV20-1 and TRBJ1-1; D gene ambiguous. CDR3 in DNA: TGCAGTGCTAGAAAGAACACTGAAGCTTTCTTT. This translates into CSARKNTEAFF.